The 2 T cell receptor beta chains presented below share a single source sample, sequenced in a study of regulatory T cells in long-lasting Graves disease. Time point denoted: newly diagnosed GD, antithyroid drugs for less than 3 months. From RNA extracted from PBMCs, the TCR library was made. HTBI primers from iRepertoire and Arm-PCR of CDR3 regions yielded the TCR beta libraries. TCRdb analysed the multiplex PCR reads with MiXCR anew, one entry per CDR3 protein. The table lists approximately 360,000 distinct CDR3 sequences, around 11% of them singletons. This sample was also put to use in a study of T cells in Graves' hyperthyroidism and ophthalmopathy.

This specimen was peripheral blood mononuclear cells (PBMCs), taken at new diagnosis, from a patient treated with antithyroid drugs. Receptors originate from a woman younger than 30 with Graves disease.

This clonotype was recorded at least ten times. The rearrangement uses TRBV7-2 and TRBJ2-1; TRBD2 aligns across 11 bases. CDR1 SGHTA and CDR2 FQGNSA come from the germline V gene. This CDR3 comprises 15 residues. The trim removed 3 bases at V and 4 bases at J, leaving 2 bases unmatched. The CDR3 protein is CASSFRTSGYNEQFF. DNA of the CDR3: TGTGCCAGCAGCTTTCGGACTAGCGGGTACAATGAGCAGTTCTTC. Combining the CDR3 with reference TRBV7-2 and TRBJ2-1 gives the whole variable domain GAGVSQSPSNKVTEKGKDVELRCDPISGHTALYWYRQSLGQGLEFLIYFQGNSAPDKSGLPSDRFSAERTGGSVSTLTIQRTQQEDSAVYLCASSFRTSGYNEQFFGPGTRLTVL.

This clonotype was seen many times. This chain connects TRBV7-8 to TRBJ2-2; D is perhaps TRBD2 (6 bases). This CDR3 is 16 amino acids long. V lost 5 bases and J 3 bases, leaving 16 bases between the germline ends. Germline CDR1 and CDR2: SGHVS and FQNEAQ. Written as DNA, the CDR3 is TGTGCCAGCAGCCTCCAGCGGGTCCCTTACACCGGGGAGCTGTTTTTT. It encodes CASSLQRVPYTGELFF.